The 26 T cell receptor beta chains reported below all come from one sample, sequenced in a study of technical replicates of blood from several donors. Some clones are missing from TCRdb's copy, which holds only in-frame ones; the method was immunoSEQ multiplex PCR. The sample has 70,000 to 75,000 clones, 95% seen once; the top ten hold under 0.3%. Input material: T cells isolated from PBMCs. The receptors derive from a human donor in good health.

The CDR3: CASSPGLAMHEQFF. CDR3 in DNA: TGTGCCAGTAGCCCGGGACTAGCGATGCATGAGCAGTTCTTC. The chain links TRBV19 to TRBJ2-1, with 10 bases fitting TRBD2. CDR3 length: 14 residues. The J segment lost 8 bases and the V segment lost 6 bases, leaving 7 bases of the junction unmatched. The germline V gene has CDR1 LNHDA and CDR2 SQIVND (reference sequence).

V and J are TRBV6-1 and TRBJ2-3, with a weak D call TRBD2 (5 bases). Germline V gene lookup returns CDR1 MNHNS and CDR2 SASEGT. The CDR3 is 16 amino acids. Trimming took 4 bases from V and 0 from J, leaving 14 bases between them. As DNA, the CDR3 is TGTGCCAGCAGTGCTCGGGGTCCACCTAGCACAGATACGCAGTATTTT. Its translation: CASSARGPPSTDTQYF.

This chain links TRBV25-1 with TRBJ1-4; 7 bases are a match to TRBD1. The germline V gene has CDR1 MGHDK and CDR2 SYGVNS. The CDR3 length is 15 residues. V trimming: 4 bases; J trimming: 7 bases; junction bases outside the gene matches: 9. This CDR3 is CASSVLQGVGEKLFF. In nucleotides, the CDR3 is TGTGCCAGCAGTGTACTCCAGGGGGTTGGTGAAAAACTGTTTTTT.

The chain links TRBV6-5 to TRBJ2-3; D gene ambiguous. The germline V and J ends were trimmed by 6 bases and 6 bases, with 13 bases remaining between them. Germline V gene data show CDR1 as MNHEY and CDR2 as SVGAGI. The length of the CDR3 is 13 residues. The CDR3, as DNA: TGTGCCAGCAGGCCCCGTGGGCCGGATACGCAGTATTTT. Its protein is CASRPRGPDTQYF.

This clone showed up just once. The chain uses TRBV6-1 and TRBJ1-1; 9 positions agree with TRBD1. CDR1 is MNHNS and CDR2 is SASEGT in the germline V gene. The CDR3 sequence is 14 residues long. Unmatched junction bases numbered 2, after V lost 1 base and J lost 5 bases. The CDR3 coding sequence is TGTGCCAGCAGTGAAGAGACAGGGGGAACTGAAGCTTTCTTT. Amino acids: CASSEETGGTEAFF.

This chain links TRBV28 with TRBJ2-6; no clear D. The CDR3 is 15 residues long. V was clipped by 4 bases and J by 0 bases, with 7 bases between them. Germline CDR1 MDHEN, CDR2 SYDVKM. CDR3 sequence reads: CASSSVISGANVLTF. The CDR3 DNA follows: TGTGCCAGCAGTTCAGTAATCTCTGGGGCCAACGTCCTGACTTTC.

This chain links TRBV28 with TRBJ1-2; D is perhaps TRBD1 (6 bases). V was shortened by 6 bases and J by 8 bases, with 16 bases between the two germline ends. Germline CDR1 is MDHEN and CDR2 is SYDVKM. The CDR3 consists of 13 residues. The CDR3 nucleotides read TGTGCCAGCAGGCCCGACAGGAGCGAAGGCTACACCTTC. This encodes CASRPDRSEGYTF.

V gene TRBV7-6 combines with J gene TRBJ1-2, with D possibly TRBD1 on 6 matching bases. From germline, CDR1 is SGHVS and CDR2 FNYEAQ. The CDR3 extends over 17 amino acids. Trimming removed 2 bases at V and 0 bases at J, with 16 bases between. The CDR3 DNA sequence: TGTGCCAGCAGCTTATGGGGGGGGGCCCCCACTAACTATGGCTACACCTTC. Translation gives CASSLWGGAPTNYGYTF.

This clone appeared once. The J gene is TRBJ1-4, the V gene TRBV9; D gene unclear. The CDR3 runs 12 residues. CDR1 and CDR2 from the germline V gene are SGDLS and YYNGEE. Between the trimmed V and J ends, which lost 3 bases and 8 bases, there was a span of 8 bases. The CDR3 DNA follows: TGTGCCAGCAGCGCGTACGGGGAAAAACTGTTTTTT. Translated: CASSAYGEKLFF.

The V and J genes are TRBV29-1 and TRBJ1-1; a weak D match, TRBD1 (5 bases). The CDR3 extends over 14 amino acids. V lost 4 bases and J 1 base, leaving 13 bases between the germline ends. Per germline, CDR1 SQVTM and CDR2 ANQGSEA. Here the CDR3 DNA reads TGCAGCGTTGGGGGTCACAGGCCGAACACTGAAGCTTTCTTT. Translating it yields CSVGGHRPNTEAFF.

V and J are TRBV11-3 and TRBJ1-2; D is unresolved. The CDR3 has 15 amino acids. Per germline, CDR1 SGHNT and CDR2 YENEEA. The V end was cut by 0 bases, the J end by 2 bases, with 10 bases between. The CDR3 DNA sequence: TGTGCCAGCAGCTTAGACGGGGATCTGAACTATGGCTACACCTTC. Amino acid sequence: CASSLDGDLNYGYTF.

This chain links TRBV9 with TRBJ2-1, with D unresolved. The CDR3 length is 12 residues. Germline lookup yields CDR1 SGDLS and CDR2 YYNGEE. V shed 3 bases and J shed 5 bases, with 6 bases lying between them. The CDR3 DNA sequence: TGTGCCAGCAGCGCCAGGAACAATGAGCAGTTCTTC. It yields the protein CASSARNNEQFF.

V gene TRBV28 combines with J gene TRBJ2-1; 10 nucleotides agree with TRBD2. The germline V gene encodes CDR1 MDHEN and CDR2 SYDVKM. V gave up 2 bases and J gave up 3 bases; unmatched junction bases: 1. The CDR3 has 15 residues. This CDR3 is CASSLGTSDYNEQFF. The DNA of the CDR3 is TGTGCCAGCAGTTTAGGGACTAGCGACTACAATGAGCAGTTCTTC. Filled out from reference TRBV28 and TRBJ2-1, the complete variable domain reads DVKVTQSSRYLVKRTGEKVFLECVQDMDHENMFWYRQDPGLGLRLIYFSYDVKMKEKGDIPEGYSVSREKKERFSLILESASTNQTSMYLCASSLGTSDYNEQFFGPGTRLTVL.

This rearrangement joins TRBV6-1 to TRBJ2-7, with D maybe TRBD1 (5 bases). The length of the CDR3 is 12 residues. V was cut by 7 bases and J by 1 base, with 8 bases left in between. Germline V lookup: CDR1 MNHNS, CDR2 SASEGT. CDR3 sequence (DNA): TGTGCCAGCAAAACAGGTTCCTACGAGCAGTACTTC. Its protein is CASKTGSYEQYF.

Turning to this clone: The conserved phenylalanine or tryptophan is not found at the CDR3 terminus, so this likely reflects a read error. The DNA is left out, because the CDR3 cannot be placed on it with certainty; the CDR3 is given as TCRdb lists it. This chain connects TRBV29-1 to TRBJ2-3; the DNA was not used to check the table's D call, TRBD1. Germline V gene data show CDR1 as SQVTM and CDR2 as ANQGSEA. The CDR3 spans 8 residues, counting both ends. CDR3 sequence reads: CSVPVGQV.

The chain links TRBV27 to TRBJ1-6, with TRBD1 identical over 8 bases. V lost 2 bases and J lost 7; bases outside the gene matches: 7. CDR1 and CDR2 from the germline V gene are MNHEY and SMNVEV (reference sequence). The CDR3 loop spans 16 amino acids. CDR3: CASSLGAGGGNSPLHF. CDR3 DNA: TGTGCCAGCAGTTTAGGGGCAGGGGGCGGAAATTCACCCCTCCACTTT.

The chain employs TRBV28 and TRBJ2-3; D is perhaps TRBD1 (6 bases). CDR3 size: 16 residues. Germline CDR1 MDHEN, CDR2 SYDVKM. The V gene lost 4 bases and the J gene lost 0 bases, with 14 bases spanning the gap. The CDR3 DNA follows: TGTGCCAGCAGTTCCATACAGGGTACTAGCACAGATACGCAGTATTTT. This translates into CASSSIQGTSTDTQYF.

The chain recombines TRBV6-5 with TRBJ2-7; 8 bases align to TRBD1. CDR1 is MNHEY, CDR2 SVGAGI, per germline. V was clipped by 2 bases and J by 7 bases; unmatched bases: 7. This CDR3 is built from 14 residues. The CDR3 spells CASSYTGQGREQYF. The CDR3 bases are TGTGCCAGCAGTTACACTGGACAGGGTCGGGAGCAGTACTTC.

The chain joins TRBV6-1 to TRBJ1-4; 8 bases align to TRBD1. The CDR3 length is 17 residues. V trimming: 4 bases; J trimming: 0 bases; junction bases outside the gene matches: 7. Germline CDR1 MNHNS, CDR2 SASEGT. This CDR3 reads CASSGADRDATNEKLFF. CDR3 coding DNA: TGTGCCAGCAGTGGGGCGGACAGGGATGCAACTAATGAAAAACTGTTTTTT.

The chain combines TRBV5-5 with TRBJ1-1; weak D call: TRBD1 (6 bases). V dropped 1 base and J dropped 0 bases, with 16 bases sitting between them. Germline assignment: CDR1 SGHKS and CDR2 YYEKEE (reference sequence). This CDR3 is 17 amino acids long. The CDR3 DNA reads TGTGCCAGCAGCTTGCGGACAGTATCGACTGTGAACACTGAAGCTTTCTTT. Protein: CASSLRTVSTVNTEAFF.

The rearrangement joins TRBV2 to TRBJ2-7, with 10 bases identical to TRBD2. Germline values: CDR1 SNHLY, CDR2 FYNNEI. V lost 7 bases, J lost 2 bases, and 8 bases stayed unmatched. The CDR3 is made up of 15 amino acids. The chain's CDR3 is CASTGELAGAYEQYF. The CDR3 nucleotides are TGTGCCAGCACTGGGGAGCTAGCGGGGGCCTACGAGCAGTACTTC.

This sequence joins TRBV5-4 and TRBJ2-7, with 10 bases aligning to TRBD2. The germline V gene has CDR1 SGHNT and CDR2 YYREEE (reference sequence). This CDR3 is 16 amino acids long. Trimming cost V 3 bases and J 4 bases; bases outside gene matches: 10. The CDR3 sequence is CASSSWASGSGYEQYF. In DNA, the CDR3 is TGTGCCAGCAGCTCCTGGGCTAGCGGGAGTGGGTACGAGCAGTACTTC.

CDR3 sequence reads: CASSSTGIEAFF. In DNA form, the CDR3 reads TGTGCCAGCAGCTCGACAGGGATTGAAGCTTTCTTT. The chain has TRBV7-9 and TRBJ1-1; 7 bases match TRBD1. The CDR3 covers 12 residues. After removal of 4 bases from V and 7 bases from J, the junction contained 3 bases not matched to a gene. CDR1 and CDR2 (germline): SEHNR, FQNEAQ (reference sequence). Full variable domain (rest looked up from reference TRBV7-9 and TRBJ1-1): DTGVSQNPRHKITKRGQNVTFRCDPISEHNRLYWYRQTLGQGPEFLTYFQNEAQLEKSRLLSDRFSAERPKGSFSTLEIQRTEQGDSAMYLCASSSTGIEAFFGQGTRLTVV.

The rearrangement joins TRBV12-5 to TRBJ1-1, with D maybe TRBD1 (6 bases). The CDR3 consists of 15 residues. V lost 1 base and J lost 1, with 10 bases in between. CDR1 and CDR2 (germline): LGHNT, FRNRAP. The DNA for the CDR3 is TGTGCTAGTGGTTTGGGCGGGGGCGCGAACACTGAAGCTTTCTTT. As protein: CASGLGGGANTEAFF.

V usage is TRBV5-4 and J usage is TRBJ2-7, with 7 bases lining up with TRBD1. Per the germline V gene, CDR1 is SGHNT and CDR2 is YYREEE (reference sequence). The CDR3 is 14 residues long. With V trimmed by 5 bases and J by 5 bases, 10 bases remained unmatched. The CDR3 protein is CASSHGRQGDEQYF. The CDR3 DNA follows: TGTGCCAGCAGTCATGGTCGGCAGGGGGACGAGCAGTACTTC.

The rearrangement links TRBV19 to TRBJ2-2; D call uncertain. The germline V and J ends were trimmed by 7 bases and 1 base, with 10 bases remaining between them. This CDR3 spans 14 amino acids. Germline CDR1 is LNHDA and CDR2 is SQIVND (reference sequence). Written as DNA, the CDR3 is TGTGCCAGTATCACAGCCCTGAACACCGGGGAGCTGTTTTTT. It yields the protein CASITALNTGELFF.